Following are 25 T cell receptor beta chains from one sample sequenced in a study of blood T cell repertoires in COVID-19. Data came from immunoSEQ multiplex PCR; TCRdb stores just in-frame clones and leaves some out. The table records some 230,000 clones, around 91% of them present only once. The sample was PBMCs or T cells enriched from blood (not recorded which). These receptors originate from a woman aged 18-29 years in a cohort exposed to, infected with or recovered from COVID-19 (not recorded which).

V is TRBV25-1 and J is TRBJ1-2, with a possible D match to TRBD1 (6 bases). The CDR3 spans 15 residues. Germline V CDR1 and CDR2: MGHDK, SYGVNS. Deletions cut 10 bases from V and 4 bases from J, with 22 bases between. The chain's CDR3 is CAIPPGRGESYGYTF. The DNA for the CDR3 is TGTGCCATTCCGCCCGGCAGGGGAGAGAGCTATGGCTACACCTTC.

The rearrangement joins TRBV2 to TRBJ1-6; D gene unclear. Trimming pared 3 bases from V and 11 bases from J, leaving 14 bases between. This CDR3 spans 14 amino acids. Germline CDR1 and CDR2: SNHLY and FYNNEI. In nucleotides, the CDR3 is TGTGCCAGCAGTGAGGAGGAAGGCGTGCCACCCCTCCACTTT. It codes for CASSEEEGVPPLHF.

CDR3: CATSEIDSGETQYF. As DNA, the CDR3 is TGTGCCACCAGTGAGATTGACAGTGGAGAGACCCAGTACTTC. The rearrangement links TRBV24-1 to TRBJ2-5, with D possibly matching TRBD1 (5 bases). The CDR3 consists of 14 residues. CDR1 and CDR2 from the germline V gene are KGHDR and SFDVKD. The V end lost 4 bases, the J end lost 4 bases, and 12 bases lay between the germline ends.

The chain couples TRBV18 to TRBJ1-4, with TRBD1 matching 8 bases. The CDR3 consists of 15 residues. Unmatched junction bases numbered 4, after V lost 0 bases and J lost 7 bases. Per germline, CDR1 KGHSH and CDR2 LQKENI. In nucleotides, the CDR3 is TGTGCCAGCTCACCACCGGGACAGGAGGGTGAAAAACTGTTTTTT. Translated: CASSPPGQEGEKLFF.

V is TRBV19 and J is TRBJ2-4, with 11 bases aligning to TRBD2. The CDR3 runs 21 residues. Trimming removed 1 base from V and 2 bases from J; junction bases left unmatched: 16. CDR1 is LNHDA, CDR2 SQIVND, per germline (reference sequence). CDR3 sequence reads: CASSIATLLAGEGVTKNIQYF. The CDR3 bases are TGTGCCAGTAGTATAGCGACCTTACTAGCGGGAGAAGGTGTGACCAAAAACATTCAGTACTTC.

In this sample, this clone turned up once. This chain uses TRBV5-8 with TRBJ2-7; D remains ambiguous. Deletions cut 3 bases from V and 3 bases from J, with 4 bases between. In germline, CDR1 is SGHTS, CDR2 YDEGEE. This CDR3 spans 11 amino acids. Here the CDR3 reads CASSSYYEQYF. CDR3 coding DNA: TGTGCCAGCAGCTCCTACTACGAGCAGTACTTC.

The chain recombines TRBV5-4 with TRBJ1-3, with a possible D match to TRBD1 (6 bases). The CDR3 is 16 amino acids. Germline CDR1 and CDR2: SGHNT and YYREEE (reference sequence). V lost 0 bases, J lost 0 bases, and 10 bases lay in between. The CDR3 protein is CASSLGLQGSGNTIYF. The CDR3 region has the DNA TGTGCCAGCAGCTTGGGGCTACAGGGCTCTGGAAACACCATATATTTT.

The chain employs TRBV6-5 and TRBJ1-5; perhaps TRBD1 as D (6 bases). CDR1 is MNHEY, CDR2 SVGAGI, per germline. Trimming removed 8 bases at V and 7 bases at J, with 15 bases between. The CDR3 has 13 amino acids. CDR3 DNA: TGTGCCAGCGGAACAGGGCTGGGACAGCCCCAGCATTTT. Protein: CASGTGLGQPQHF.

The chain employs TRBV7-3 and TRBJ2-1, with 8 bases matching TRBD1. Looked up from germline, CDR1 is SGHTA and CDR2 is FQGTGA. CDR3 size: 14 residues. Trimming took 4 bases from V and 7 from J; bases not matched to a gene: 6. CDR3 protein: CASSSTGVRNEQFF. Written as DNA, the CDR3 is TGTGCCAGCAGCTCGACAGGGGTAAGGAATGAGCAGTTCTTC.

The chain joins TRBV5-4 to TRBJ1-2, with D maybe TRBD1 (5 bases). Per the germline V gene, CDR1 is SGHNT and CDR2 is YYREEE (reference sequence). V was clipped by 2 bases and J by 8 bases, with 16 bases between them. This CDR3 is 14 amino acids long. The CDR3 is CASSLGASDGGYTF. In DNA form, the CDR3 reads TGTGCCAGCAGCTTAGGGGCCTCCGATGGCGGCTACACCTTC.

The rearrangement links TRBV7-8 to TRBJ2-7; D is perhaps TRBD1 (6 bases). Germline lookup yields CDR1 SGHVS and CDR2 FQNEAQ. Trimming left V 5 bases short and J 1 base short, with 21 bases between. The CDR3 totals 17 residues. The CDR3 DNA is TGTGCCAGCAGCCCAATCCTCCACAGGGATGGATCCTACGAGCAGTACTTC. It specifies CASSPILHRDGSYEQYF.

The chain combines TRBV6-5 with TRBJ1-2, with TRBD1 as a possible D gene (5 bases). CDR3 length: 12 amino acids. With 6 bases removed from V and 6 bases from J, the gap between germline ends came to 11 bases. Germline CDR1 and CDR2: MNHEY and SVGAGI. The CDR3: CASSGSGNGYTF. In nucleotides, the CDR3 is TGTGCCAGCAGCGGGTCAGGGAATGGCTACACCTTC.

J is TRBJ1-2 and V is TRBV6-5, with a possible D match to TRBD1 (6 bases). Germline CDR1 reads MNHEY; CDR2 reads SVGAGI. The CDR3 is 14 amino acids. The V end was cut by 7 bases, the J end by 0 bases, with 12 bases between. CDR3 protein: CASTRTETNYGYTF. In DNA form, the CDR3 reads TGTGCCAGCACTAGGACAGAAACTAACTATGGCTACACCTTC.

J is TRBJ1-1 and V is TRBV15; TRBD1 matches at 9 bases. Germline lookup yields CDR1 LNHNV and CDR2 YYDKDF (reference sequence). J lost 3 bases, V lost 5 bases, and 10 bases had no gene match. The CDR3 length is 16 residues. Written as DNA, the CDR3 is TGTGCCACCAGCCACGGGACAGGGTTGTTGGACACTGAAGCTTTCTTT. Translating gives CATSHGTGLLDTEAFF.

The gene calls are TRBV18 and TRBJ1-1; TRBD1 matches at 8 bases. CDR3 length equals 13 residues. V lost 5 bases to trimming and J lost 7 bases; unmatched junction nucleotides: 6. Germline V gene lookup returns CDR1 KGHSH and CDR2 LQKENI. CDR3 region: CASSYGQGGEAFF. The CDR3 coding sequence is TGTGCCAGCTCATACGGACAGGGCGGTGAAGCTTTCTTT. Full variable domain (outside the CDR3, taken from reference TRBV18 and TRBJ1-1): NAGVMQNPRHLVRRRGQEARLRCSPMKGHSHVYWYRQLPEEGLKFMVYLQKENIIDESGMPKERFSAEFPKEGPSILRIQQVVRGDSAAYFCASSYGQGGEAFFGQGTRLTVV.

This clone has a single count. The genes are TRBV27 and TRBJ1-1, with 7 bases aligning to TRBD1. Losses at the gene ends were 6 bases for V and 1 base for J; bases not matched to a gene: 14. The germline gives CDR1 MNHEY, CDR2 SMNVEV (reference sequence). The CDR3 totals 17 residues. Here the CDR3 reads CASSVIQGTAGNTEAFF. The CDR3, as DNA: TGTGCCAGCAGCGTTATACAGGGGACTGCGGGGAACACTGAAGCTTTCTTT.

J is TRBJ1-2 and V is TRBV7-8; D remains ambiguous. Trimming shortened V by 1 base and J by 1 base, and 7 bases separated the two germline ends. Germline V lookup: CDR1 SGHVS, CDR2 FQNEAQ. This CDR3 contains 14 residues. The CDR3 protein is CASSLEESNYGYTF. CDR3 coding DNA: TGTGCCAGCAGCTTAGAGGAGAGTAACTATGGCTACACCTTC.

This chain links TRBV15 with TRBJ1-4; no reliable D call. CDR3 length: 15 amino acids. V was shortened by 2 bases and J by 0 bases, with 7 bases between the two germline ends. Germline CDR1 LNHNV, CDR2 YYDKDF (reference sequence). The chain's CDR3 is CATSRHTSTNEKLFF. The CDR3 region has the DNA TGTGCCACCAGCAGACACACCTCAACTAATGAAAAACTGTTTTTT.

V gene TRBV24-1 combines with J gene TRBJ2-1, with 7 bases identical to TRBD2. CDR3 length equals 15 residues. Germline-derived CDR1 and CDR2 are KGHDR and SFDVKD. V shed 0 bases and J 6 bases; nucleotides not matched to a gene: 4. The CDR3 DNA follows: TGTGCCACCAGTGATTTGTGGGCTAGCGGCAATGAGCAGTTCTTC. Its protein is CATSDLWASGNEQFF.

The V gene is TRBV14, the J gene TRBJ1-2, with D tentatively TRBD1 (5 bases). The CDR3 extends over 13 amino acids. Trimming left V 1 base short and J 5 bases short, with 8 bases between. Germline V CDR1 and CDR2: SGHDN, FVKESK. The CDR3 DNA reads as TGTGCCAGCAGCCAAGGAAGGGGTTATGGCTACACCTTC. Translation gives CASSQGRGYGYTF.

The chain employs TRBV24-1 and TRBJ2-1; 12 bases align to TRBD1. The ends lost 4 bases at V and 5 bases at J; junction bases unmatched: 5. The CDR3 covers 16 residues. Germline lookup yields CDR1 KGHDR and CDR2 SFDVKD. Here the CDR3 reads CATSEPGQGADNEQFF. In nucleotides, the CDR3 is TGTGCCACCAGTGAACCGGGACAGGGGGCAGACAATGAGCAGTTCTTC.

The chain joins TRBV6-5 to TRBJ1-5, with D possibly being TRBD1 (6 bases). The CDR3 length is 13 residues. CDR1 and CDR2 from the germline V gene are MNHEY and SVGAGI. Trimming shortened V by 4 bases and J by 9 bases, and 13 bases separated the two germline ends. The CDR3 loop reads CASSSGQRRPQHF. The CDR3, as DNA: TGTGCCAGCAGTTCGGGACAAAGGAGGCCCCAGCATTTT.

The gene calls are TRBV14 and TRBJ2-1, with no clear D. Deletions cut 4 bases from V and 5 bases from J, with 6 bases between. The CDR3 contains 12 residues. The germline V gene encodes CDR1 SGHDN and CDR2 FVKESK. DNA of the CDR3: TGTGCCAGCAGCCCTTCCCACAATGAGCAGTTCTTC. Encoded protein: CASSPSHNEQFF. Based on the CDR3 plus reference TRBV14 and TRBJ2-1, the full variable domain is EAGVTQFPSHSVIEKGQTVTLRCDPISGHDNLYWYRRVMGKEIKFLLHFVKESKQDESGMPNNRFLAERTGGTYSTLKVQPAELEDSGVYFCASSPSHNEQFFGPGTRLTVL.

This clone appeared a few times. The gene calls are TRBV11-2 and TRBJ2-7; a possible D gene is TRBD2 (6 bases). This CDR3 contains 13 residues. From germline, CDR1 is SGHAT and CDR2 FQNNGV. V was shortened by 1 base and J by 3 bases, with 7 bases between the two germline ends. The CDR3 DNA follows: TGTGCCAGCAGCTTAGGGGACTTCTACGAGCAGTACTTC. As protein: CASSLGDFYEQYF.

The CDR3 is CASSEAGDRTYEQYF. CDR3 in DNA: TGTGCCAGCAGTGAAGCTGGCGACAGAACCTACGAGCAGTACTTC. The rearrangement links TRBV2 to TRBJ2-7; possible D gene TRBD1, 5 bases. Between the trimmed V and J ends, which lost 0 bases and 2 bases, there was a span of 11 bases. The CDR3 spans 15 residues. Germline values: CDR1 SNHLY, CDR2 FYNNEI.